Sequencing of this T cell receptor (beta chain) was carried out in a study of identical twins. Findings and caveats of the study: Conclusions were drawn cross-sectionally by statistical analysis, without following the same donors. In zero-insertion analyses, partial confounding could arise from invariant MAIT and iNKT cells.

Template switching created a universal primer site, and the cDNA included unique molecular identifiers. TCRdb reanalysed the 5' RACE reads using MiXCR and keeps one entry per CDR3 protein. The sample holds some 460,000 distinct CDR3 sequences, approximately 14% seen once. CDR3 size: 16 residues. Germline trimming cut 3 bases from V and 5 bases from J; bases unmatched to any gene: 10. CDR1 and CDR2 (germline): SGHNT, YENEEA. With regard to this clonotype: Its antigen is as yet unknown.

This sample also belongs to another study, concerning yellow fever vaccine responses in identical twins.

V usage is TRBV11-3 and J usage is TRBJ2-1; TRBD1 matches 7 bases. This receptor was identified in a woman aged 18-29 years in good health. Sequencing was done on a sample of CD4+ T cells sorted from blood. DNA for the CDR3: TGTGCCAGCAGCTTTTATCACAGGGGACCTAACAATGAGCAGTTCTTC. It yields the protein CASSFYHRGPNNEQFF.